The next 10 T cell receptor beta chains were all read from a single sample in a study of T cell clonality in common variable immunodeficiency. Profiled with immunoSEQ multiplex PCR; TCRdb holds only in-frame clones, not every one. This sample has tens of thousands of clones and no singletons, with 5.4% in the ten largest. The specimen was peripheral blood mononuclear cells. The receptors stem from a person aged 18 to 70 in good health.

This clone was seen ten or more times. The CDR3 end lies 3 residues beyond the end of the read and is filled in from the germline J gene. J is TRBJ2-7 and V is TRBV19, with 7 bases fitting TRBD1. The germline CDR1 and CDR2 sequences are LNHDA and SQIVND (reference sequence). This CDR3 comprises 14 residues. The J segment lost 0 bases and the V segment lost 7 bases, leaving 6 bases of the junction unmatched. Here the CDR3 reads CASTPTGSSYEQYF. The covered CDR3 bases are TGTGCCAGTACTCCGACAGGGAGCTCCTACGAG.

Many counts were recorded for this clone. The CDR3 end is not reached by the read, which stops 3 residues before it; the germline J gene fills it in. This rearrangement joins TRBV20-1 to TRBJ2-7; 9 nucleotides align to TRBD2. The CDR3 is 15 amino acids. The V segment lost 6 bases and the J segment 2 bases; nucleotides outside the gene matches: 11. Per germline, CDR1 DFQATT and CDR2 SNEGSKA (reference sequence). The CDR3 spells CSALDSGSPTYEQYF. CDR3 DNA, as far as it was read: TGCAGTGCGTTGGATAGCGGGAGCCCCACCTACGAG.

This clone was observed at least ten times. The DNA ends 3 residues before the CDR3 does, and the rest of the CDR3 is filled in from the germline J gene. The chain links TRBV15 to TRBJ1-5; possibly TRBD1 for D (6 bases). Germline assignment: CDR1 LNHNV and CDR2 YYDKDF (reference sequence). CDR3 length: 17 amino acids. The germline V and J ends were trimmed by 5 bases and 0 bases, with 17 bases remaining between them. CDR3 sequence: CATSPPQGFGSNQPQHF. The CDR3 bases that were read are TGTGCCACCAGCCCGCCACAGGGTTTCGGTAGCAATCAGCCC.

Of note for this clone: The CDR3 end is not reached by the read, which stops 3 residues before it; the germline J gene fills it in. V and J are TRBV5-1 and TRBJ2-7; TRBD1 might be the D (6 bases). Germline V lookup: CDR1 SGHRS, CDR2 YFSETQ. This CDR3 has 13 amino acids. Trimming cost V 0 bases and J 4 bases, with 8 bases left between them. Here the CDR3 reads CASSLDREYEQYF. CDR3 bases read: TGCGCCAGCAGCTTGGACAGGGAGTACGAG.

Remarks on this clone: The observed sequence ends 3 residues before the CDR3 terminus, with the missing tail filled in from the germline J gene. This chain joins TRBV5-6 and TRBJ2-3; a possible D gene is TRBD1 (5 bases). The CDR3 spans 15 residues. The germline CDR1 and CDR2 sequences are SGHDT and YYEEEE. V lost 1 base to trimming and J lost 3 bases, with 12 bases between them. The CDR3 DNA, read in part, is TGTGCCAGCAGCTTGTACTCAGGGATTACAGATACG. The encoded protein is CASSLYSGITDT. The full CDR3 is CASSLYSGITDTQYF.

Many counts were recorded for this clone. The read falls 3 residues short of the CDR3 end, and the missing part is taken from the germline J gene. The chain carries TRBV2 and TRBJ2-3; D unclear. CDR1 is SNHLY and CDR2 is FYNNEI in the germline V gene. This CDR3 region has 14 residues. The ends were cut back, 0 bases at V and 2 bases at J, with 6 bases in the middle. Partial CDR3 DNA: TGTGCCAGCAGTGAAGCGCGGATCACAGATACG. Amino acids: CASSEARITDT. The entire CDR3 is CASSEARITDTQYF.

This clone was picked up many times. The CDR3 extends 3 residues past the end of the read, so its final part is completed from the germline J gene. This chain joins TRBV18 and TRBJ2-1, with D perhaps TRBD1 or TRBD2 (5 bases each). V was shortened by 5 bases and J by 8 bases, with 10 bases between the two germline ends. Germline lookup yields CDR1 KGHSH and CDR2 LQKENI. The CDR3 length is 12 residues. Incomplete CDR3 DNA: TGTGCCAGCTCAGAGGGGCTGGATGAG. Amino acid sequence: CASSEGLDE. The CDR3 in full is CASSEGLDEQFF.

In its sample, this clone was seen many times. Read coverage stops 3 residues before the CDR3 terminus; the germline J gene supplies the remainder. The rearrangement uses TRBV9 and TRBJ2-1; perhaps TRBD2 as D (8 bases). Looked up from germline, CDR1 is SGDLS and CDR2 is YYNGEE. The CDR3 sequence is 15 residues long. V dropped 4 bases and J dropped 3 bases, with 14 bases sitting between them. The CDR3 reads CASSFGRGLYNEQFF. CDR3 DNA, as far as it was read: TGTGCCAGCAGCTTCGGGAGGGGGCTCTACAATGAG.

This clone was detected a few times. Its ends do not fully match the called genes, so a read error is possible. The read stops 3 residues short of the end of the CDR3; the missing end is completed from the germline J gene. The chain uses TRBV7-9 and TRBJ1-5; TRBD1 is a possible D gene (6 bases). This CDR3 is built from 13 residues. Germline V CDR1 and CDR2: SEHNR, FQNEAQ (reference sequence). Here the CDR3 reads CSSSLTGWEPQHF. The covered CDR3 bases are TGTTCCAGCAGCTTGACAGGATGGGAGCCC. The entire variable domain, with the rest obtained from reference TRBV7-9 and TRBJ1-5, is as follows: DTGVSQNPRHKITKRGQNVTFRCDPISEHNRLYWYRQTLGQGPEFLTYFQNEAQLEKSRLLSDRFSAERPKGSFSTLEIQRTEQGDSAMYLCSSSLTGWEPQHFGDGTRLSIL.

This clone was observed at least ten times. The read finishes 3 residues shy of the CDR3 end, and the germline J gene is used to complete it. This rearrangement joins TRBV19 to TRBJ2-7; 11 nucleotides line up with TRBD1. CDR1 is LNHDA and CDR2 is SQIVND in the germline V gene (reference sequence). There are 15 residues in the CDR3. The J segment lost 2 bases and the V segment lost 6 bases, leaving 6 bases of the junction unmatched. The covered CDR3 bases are TGTGCCAGTAGCATACCGGGACAGGGGGCCTACGAG. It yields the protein CASSIPGQGAYE. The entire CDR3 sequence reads CASSIPGQGAYEQYF. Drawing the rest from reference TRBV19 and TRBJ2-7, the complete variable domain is DGGITQSPKYLFRKEGQNVTLSCEQNLNHDAMYWYRQDPGQGLRLIYYSQIVNDFQKGDIAEGYSVSREKKESFPLTVTSAQKNPTAFYLCASSIPGQGAYEQYFGPGTRLTVT.